This TCR beta chain is from a study of blood T cell repertoires in COVID-19. Study in general: T cells, B-cell-depleted T cells, or PBMCs provided the cDNA or gDNA that served as material.

The table came from immunoSEQ multiplex PCR; TCRdb's copy has only in-frame clones and leaves some out. Among about 210,000 clones, roughly four fifths were seen once, and the ten largest hold approximately 8%. Trimming removed 4 bases from V and 2 bases from J, with 15 bases in between. Per the germline V gene, CDR1 is SGHRS and CDR2 is YFSETQ. CDR3 length: 16 residues. This TCR was sampled from a woman in her forties or fifties with active or convalescent COVID-19. The V and J genes are TRBV5-1 and TRBJ2-2, with no clear D. Sequencing was carried out using peripheral blood. CDR3 region: CASSPIPDSNTGELFF. In DNA, the CDR3 is TGCGCCAGCAGCCCTATACCCGACTCAAACACCGGGGAGCTGTTTTTT.